Listed below are T cell receptor beta chains from one sample, sequenced in a study of vaccination effects on CD4 cells after COVID-19. For these TCRs, the target antigens are not known. Profiled with immunoSEQ multiplex PCR; TCRdb holds only in-frame clones, not every one. The sample includes tens of thousands of clones, around 69% of them seen just once. The specimen comprised CD4+ T cells from PBMCs cultured with HCoV-NL63 spike peptides, sampled before COVID-19 vaccination. These TCRs come from a human donor who had a prior SARS-CoV-2 infection. The CDR3 runs from the conserved cysteine through the conserved F or W. The order of the fields is V gene, D gene, clone size, J gene, CDR3 DNA, CDR3 protein. D genes are given only for firm matches. A row's size may be missing; if present it is once, few, many or a size class.

V gene: TRBV6-6
D gene: .
clone size: once
J gene: TRBJ2-1
CDR3 DNA: TGTGCCAGCACTTATGTCCCATTCTACAATGAGCAGTTCTTC
CDR3 protein: CASTYVPFYNEQFF

V gene: TRBV5-1
D gene: TRBD2
clone size: .
J gene: TRBJ2-3
CDR3 DNA: TGCGCCAGCAGCTTTTCCCTAGCGGGGGGCACAGATACGCAGTATTTT
CDR3 protein: CASSFSLAGGTDTQYF

V gene: TRBV5-1
D gene: TRBD1
clone size: .
J gene: TRBJ1-6
CDR3 DNA: TGCGCCAGCAGCTTTTCGGCAGGGGGCTACTTTTTGGATTCACCCCTCCACTTT
CDR3 protein: CASSFSAGGYFLDSPLHF

V gene: TRBV5-1
D gene: TRBD1
clone size: .
J gene: TRBJ1-2
CDR3 DNA: TGCGCCAGCAGCTTAGACAGGGGAGCGGATGGCTACACCTTC
CDR3 protein: CASSLDRGADGYTF

V gene: TRBV10-3
D gene: .
clone size: .
J gene: TRBJ1-2
CDR3 DNA: TGTGCCATCAGTGAGTCGGGAGAGCGTAACTATGGCTACACCTTC
CDR3 protein: CAISESGERNYGYTF

V gene: TRBV27
D gene: .
clone size: .
J gene: TRBJ1-5
CDR3 DNA: TGTGCCAGCAGTTTAACGTGGGCACAGCCCCAGCATTTT
CDR3 protein: CASSLTWAQPQHF

V gene: TRBV18
D gene: TRBD1
clone size: .
J gene: TRBJ1-1
CDR3 DNA: TGTGCCAGCTCACGACAGGGGGCGGCGAACACTGAAGCTTTCTTT
CDR3 protein: CASSRQGAANTEAFF

V gene: TRBV7-9
D gene: .
clone size: .
J gene: TRBJ2-3
CDR3 DNA: TGTGCCAGCAGCCCGGGGTGGAGTTCGGATACGCAGTATTTT
CDR3 protein: CASSPGWSSDTQYF

V gene: TRBV11-3
D gene: .
clone size: .
J gene: TRBJ2-7
CDR3 DNA: TGTGCCAGCAGCTTAGGGGGCGGTGGGGCGTACGAGCAGTACTTC
CDR3 protein: CASSLGGGGAYEQYF

V gene: TRBV20-1
D gene: .
clone size: .
J gene: TRBJ1-2
CDR3 DNA: TGCAGTGCCCGGGGAAGCTATGGCTACACCTTC
CDR3 protein: CSARGSYGYTF

V gene: TRBV6-4
D gene: TRBD2
clone size: .
J gene: TRBJ2-7
CDR3 DNA: TGTGCCAGCAGACTAGCGGGAGGACCATACGAGCAGTACTTC
CDR3 protein: CASRLAGGPYEQYF

V gene: TRBV2
D gene: .
clone size: .
J gene: TRBJ1-5
CDR3 DNA: TGTGCCAGCAGTGAAGACGTCGGTCAGCCCCAGCATTTT
CDR3 protein: CASSEDVGQPQHF

V gene: TRBV4-1
D gene: TRBD1
clone size: .
J gene: TRBJ2-5
CDR3 DNA: TGCGCCAGCAGCTTAGGTCCGGGACAGGGCTCCGGGACCCAGTACTTC
CDR3 protein: CASSLGPGQGSGTQYF

V gene: TRBV5-1
D gene: TRBD2
clone size: .
J gene: TRBJ2-3
CDR3 DNA: TGCGCCAGCAGCTTGGGACTAGCACCTGATACGCAGTATTTT
CDR3 protein: CASSLGLAPDTQYF

V gene: TRBV7-2
D gene: .
clone size: .
J gene: TRBJ1-5
CDR3 DNA: TGTGCCAGCAGCTTGGGGGGGGCTGGGGATCAGCCCCAGCATTTT
CDR3 protein: CASSLGGAGDQPQHF

V gene: TRBV7-9
D gene: .
clone size: .
J gene: TRBJ2-6
CDR3 DNA: TGTGCCAGCAGCTTATATATGGCCTCTGGGGCCAACGTCCTGACTTTC
CDR3 protein: CASSLYMASGANVLTF

V gene: TRBV4-1
D gene: .
clone size: few
J gene: TRBJ2-1
CDR3 DNA: TGCGCCAGCAGCCAAGATTGGGGAAACGACGCCTACAATGAGCAGTTCTTC
CDR3 protein: CASSQDWGNDAYNEQFF

V gene: TRBV9
D gene: .
clone size: .
J gene: TRBJ1-1
CDR3 DNA: TGTGCCAGCAGCGTAGACCCCCACCCGCGGGGCGAACCTGAAGCTTTCTTT
CDR3 protein: CASSVDPHPRGEPEAFF

V gene: TRBV18
D gene: .
clone size: once
J gene: TRBJ2-1
CDR3 DNA: TGTGCCAGCTCACCATTAGTTTCCCCGGAGCAGTTCTTC
CDR3 protein: CASSPLVSPEQFF

V gene: TRBV9
D gene: .
clone size: few
J gene: TRBJ2-1
CDR3 DNA: TGTGCCAGCAGCTCATCGGGACTTTTCGGATACAATGAGCAGTTCTTC
CDR3 protein: CASSSSGLFGYNEQFF